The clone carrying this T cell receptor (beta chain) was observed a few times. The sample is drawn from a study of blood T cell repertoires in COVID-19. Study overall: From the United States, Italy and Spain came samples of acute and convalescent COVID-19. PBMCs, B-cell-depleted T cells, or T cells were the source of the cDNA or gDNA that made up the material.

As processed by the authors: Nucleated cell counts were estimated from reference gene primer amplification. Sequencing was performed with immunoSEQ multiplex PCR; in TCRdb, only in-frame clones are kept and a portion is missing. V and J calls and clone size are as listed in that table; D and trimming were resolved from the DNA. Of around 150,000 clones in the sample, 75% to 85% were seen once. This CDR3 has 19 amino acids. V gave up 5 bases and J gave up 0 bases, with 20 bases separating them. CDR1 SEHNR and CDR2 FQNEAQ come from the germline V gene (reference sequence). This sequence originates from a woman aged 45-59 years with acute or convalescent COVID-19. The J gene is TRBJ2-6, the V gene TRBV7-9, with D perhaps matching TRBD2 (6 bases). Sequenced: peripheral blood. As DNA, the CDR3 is TGTGCCAGCAGCCTCGGCTGGGGCGGAGGGGACTCTGGGGCCAACGTCCTGACTTTC. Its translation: CASSLGWGGGDSGANVLTF.